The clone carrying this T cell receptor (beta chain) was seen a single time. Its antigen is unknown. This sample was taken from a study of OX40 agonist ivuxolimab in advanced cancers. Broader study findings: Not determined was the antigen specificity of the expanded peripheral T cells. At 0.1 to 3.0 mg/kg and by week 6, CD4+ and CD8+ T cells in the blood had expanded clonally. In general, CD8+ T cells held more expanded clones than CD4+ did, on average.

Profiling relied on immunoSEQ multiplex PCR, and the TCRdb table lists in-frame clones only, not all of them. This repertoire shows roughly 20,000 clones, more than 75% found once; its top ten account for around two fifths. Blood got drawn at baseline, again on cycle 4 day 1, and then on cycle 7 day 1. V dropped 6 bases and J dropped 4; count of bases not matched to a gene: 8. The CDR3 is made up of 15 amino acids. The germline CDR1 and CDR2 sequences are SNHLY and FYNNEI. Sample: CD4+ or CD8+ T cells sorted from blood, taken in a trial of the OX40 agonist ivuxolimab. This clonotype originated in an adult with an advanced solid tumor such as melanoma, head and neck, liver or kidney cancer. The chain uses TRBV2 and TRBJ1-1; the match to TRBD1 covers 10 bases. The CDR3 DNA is TGTGCCAGCAGCCTCGGACAGGGGGAGATCACTGAAGCTTTCTTT. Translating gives CASSLGQGEITEAFF.